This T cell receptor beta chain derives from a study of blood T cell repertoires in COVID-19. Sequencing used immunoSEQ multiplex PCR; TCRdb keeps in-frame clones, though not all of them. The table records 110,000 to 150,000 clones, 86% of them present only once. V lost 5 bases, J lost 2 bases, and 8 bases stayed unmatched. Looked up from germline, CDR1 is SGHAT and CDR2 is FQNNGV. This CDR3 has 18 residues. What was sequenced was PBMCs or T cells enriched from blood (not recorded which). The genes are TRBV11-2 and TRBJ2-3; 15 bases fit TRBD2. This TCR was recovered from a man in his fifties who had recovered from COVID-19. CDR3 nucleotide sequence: TGTGCCAGCAGCCGCGGACTAGCGGGGGGGCCGGTCACAGATACGCAGTATTTT. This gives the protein CASSRGLAGGPVTDTQYF.